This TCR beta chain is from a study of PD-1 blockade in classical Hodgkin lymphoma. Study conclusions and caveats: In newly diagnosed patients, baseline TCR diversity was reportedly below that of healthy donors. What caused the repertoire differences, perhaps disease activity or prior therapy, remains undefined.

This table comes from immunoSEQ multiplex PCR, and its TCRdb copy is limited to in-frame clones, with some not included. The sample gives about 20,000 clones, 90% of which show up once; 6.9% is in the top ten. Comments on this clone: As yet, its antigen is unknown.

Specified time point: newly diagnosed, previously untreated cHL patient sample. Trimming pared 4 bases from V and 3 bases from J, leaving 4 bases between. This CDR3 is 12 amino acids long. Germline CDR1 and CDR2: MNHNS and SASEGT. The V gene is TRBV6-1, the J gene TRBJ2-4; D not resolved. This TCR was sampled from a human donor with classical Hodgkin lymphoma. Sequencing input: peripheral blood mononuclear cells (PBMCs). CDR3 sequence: CASSALKNIQYF. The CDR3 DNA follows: TGTGCCAGCAGTGCCCTCAAAAACATTCAGTACTTC.